The 2 T cell receptor beta chains in this list originate from one sample, sequenced in a study of cytomegalovirus exposure and HLA in healthy donors. 60 Vbeta and 13 Jbeta primers were used in PCR. The repertoire was sequenced with immunoSEQ multiplex PCR; TCRdb's copy has only in-frame clones and lacks some. The sample includes more than 80,000 clones, roughly four fifths of them seen just once. Material: PBMCs. The receptors shown here come from a man in his fifties in good health and CMV-seronegative.

The rearrangement joins TRBV20-1 to TRBJ1-1; 7 bases map to TRBD1. The V segment lost 5 bases and the J segment 5 bases; nucleotides outside the gene matches: 2. Germline CDR1 reads DFQATT; CDR2 reads SNEGSKA (reference sequence). This CDR3 has 11 amino acids. CDR3 in amino acids: CSAQGGTEAFF. CDR3 nucleotide sequence: TGCAGTGCTCAGGGGGGAACTGAAGCTTTCTTT.

This chain links TRBV6-5 with TRBJ2-7, with D perhaps TRBD2 (7 bases). CDR3 length equals 15 residues. V dropped 6 bases and J dropped 3 bases, with 18 bases sitting between them. Germline CDR1 and CDR2: MNHEY and SVGAGI. CDR3 nucleotide sequence: TGTGCCAGCAGAAAAGGGGGGGCAGCGGGCTACGAGCAGTACTTC. Its translation is CASRKGGAAGYEQYF.